The clone carrying this T cell receptor beta chain has a handful of counts. These data originate in a study of blood T cell repertoires in COVID-19. Clones were read by immunoSEQ multiplex PCR, and TCRdb kept only the in-frame ones, dropping some. The table includes about 250,000 clones, 85% to 90% detected once. Germline V gives CDR1 SQVTM, CDR2 ANQGSEA. Trimming left V 1 base short and J 6 bases short, with 16 bases between. This CDR3 has 15 residues. The chain combines TRBV29-1 with TRBJ2-1, with D possibly TRBD2 on 6 matching bases. This TCR came from a man aged 40-50 years who had recovered from COVID-19. The source material was PBMCs or T cells enriched from blood (not recorded which). The CDR3 DNA reads TGCAGCGTTGAAGCCCCGTGGAGGGTGGGCAATGAGCAGTTCTTC. This translates into CSVEAPWRVGNEQFF.